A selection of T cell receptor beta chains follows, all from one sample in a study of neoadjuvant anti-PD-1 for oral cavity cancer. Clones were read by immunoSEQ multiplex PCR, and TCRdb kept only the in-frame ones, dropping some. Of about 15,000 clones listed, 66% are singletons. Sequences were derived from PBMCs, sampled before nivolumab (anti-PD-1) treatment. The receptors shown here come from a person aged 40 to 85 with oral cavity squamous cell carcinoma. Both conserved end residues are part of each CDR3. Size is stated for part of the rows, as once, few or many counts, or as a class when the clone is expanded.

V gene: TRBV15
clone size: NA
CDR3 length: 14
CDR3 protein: CATSDGQARPEAFF

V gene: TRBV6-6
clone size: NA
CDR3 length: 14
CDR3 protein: CASSYVQGDTEAFF

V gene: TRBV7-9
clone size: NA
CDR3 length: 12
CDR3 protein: CASSSSGRGKFF

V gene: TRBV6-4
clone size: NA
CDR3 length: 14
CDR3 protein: CASSPRGESRELFF

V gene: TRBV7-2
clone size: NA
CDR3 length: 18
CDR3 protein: CASSLGLAGGRDTGELFF

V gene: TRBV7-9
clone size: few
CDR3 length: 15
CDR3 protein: CASSLSGRDTGELFF

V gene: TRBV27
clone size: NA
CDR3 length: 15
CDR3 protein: CASSSYTTTNEKLFF

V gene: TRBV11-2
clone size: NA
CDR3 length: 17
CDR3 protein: CASSLGQGARSYNEQFF

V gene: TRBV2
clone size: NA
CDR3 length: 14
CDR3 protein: CASSYLHEAGELFF

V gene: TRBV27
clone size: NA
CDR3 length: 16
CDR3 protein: CASTGTMDRSLYGYTF

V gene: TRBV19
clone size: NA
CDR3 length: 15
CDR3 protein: CASSKGTGKTGELFF

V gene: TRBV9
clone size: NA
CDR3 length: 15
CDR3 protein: CASSGGGQGTTEAFF

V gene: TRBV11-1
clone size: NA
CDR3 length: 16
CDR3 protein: CASSLGQGISGNTIYF

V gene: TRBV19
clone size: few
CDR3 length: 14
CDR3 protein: CASTQSGTLRTTFF

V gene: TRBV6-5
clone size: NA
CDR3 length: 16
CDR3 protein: CASSSPLGGMNTEAFF

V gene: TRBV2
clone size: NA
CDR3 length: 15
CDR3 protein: CASSDRTGNYNEQFF

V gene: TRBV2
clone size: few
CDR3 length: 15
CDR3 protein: CASEGGTAHLNEQFF

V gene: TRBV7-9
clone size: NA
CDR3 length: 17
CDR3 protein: CASSTRGLAEAYNEQFF

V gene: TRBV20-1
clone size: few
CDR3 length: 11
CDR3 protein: CSARGREDQYF

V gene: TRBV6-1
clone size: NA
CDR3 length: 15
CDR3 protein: CASSLTLRLAYEQYF

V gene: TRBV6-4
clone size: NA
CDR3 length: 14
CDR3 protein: CASSGGTSGNEQFF

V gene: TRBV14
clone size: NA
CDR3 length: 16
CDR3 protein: CASSQETGQSTGELFF

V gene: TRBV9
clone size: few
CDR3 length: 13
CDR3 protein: CASSVDGNQPQHF